This T cell receptor (beta chain) was profiled in a study of metastatic and nonmetastatic thyroid tumors (dated by TCRdb to the early 2020s). A note on the overall study: For patients with malignant and with benign thyroid disease, the researchers compared repertoires between peripheral blood samples and tumor or nodule tissue samples. Summary of the overall study and its limitations: TCR beta diversity was reported as significantly higher in malignant tumors than in benign nodules, in both blood and tumor samples.

None of the patients had been given any treatment before thyroid surgery. Using T-cell receptor beta sequencing, the study looked back at clinical samples from patients collected from the early 2010s to the late 2010s. This clone was seen more than once but under ten times. The antigen it recognizes is unknown. Base qualities are not recorded, but no much larger clone differs from it by a single base. Library construction relied on PCR. Sequencing was carried out with an Illumina HiSeq 4000. High-throughput sequencing was used to profile the CDR3 region of the TCR beta-chain in every patient. In the source study's methods: A classifier to discriminate distant-metastatic papillary thyroid cancer patients was built from CDR3 differences across clinicopathological groups. The Shannon index was used to measure repertoire diversity, and the Morisita-Horn index was used to measure how similar tumor and blood repertoires were. TCRdb trimmed the raw reads at Q25, called clones with MiXCR and kept productive beta chains. TCRdb's processing, not the authors', yielded these V and J calls. This sample is represented by approximately 15,000 clones; roughly a quarter of them were singletons. The ten largest account for around 8.1% of the sample.

Sequencing was done on a sample of tumor tissue. The receptor was derived from a female donor with papillary thyroid cancer or a benign thyroid nodule (not recorded which). Some clones in this sample may be carry-over from other donors' samples.

The bases read TGTGCCACCAGCAGACTTTCCAGTTCCGAGCAGTACTTC. Its translation reads: CATSRLSSSEQYF. This chain joins TRBV15 to TRBJ2-7, with the D gene call left open. There are 13 amino acids in the CDR3, from cysteine to phenylalanine inclusive. Only CDR3 DNA remains: 39 bases, in frame from the first base. The germline V gene (reference sequence) specifies LNHNV as CDR1 and YYDKDF as CDR2. Trimming takes 2 bases from V and 6 bases from J, and the germline ends sit 11 bases apart.